This TCR beta chain comes out of a study of human T cells and chemical hapten exposure. Study-level background: In the sensitization step, 2% DPC was placed on 2 cm by 2 cm of upper inner arm skin.

Documented time point: patch test 3, about 24 weeks after DPC sensitization. Documented treatment: therapeutic diphenylcyclopropenone sensitization with weekly scalp DPC. Researchers sampled blood before each patch test went on. This clonotype was observed a few times. Its antigen is as yet unknown. TCRdb processed the RACE reads anew with MiXCR; each CDR3 protein has one entry. The data hold tens of thousands of distinct CDR3 sequences, with around 12% observed a single time. Study-level findings and limits: PT1 expanded TCR numbers rose with patch test score. With regard to DPC sensitization, TCRs above 1 in 1000 frequency did not change.

Sequenced here: whole blood, sampled in connection with sensitization to the hapten diphenylcyclopropenone (DPC). The receptor was derived from a man between 25 and 39 years old with alopecia areata. Some clones in this sample may be carry-over from other donors' samples.

CDR3 DNA: TGTGCCAGCAGTCGAGGTTCCGGGACAGGTACCGACGAGCAGTACTTC. Amino acid sequence: CASSRGSGTGTDEQYF. The chain has TRBV3-1 and TRBJ2-7; 8 nucleotides align to TRBD1. This CDR3 contains 16 residues. CDR1 is LGHDT, CDR2 YNNKEL, per germline (reference sequence). The junction had 15 bases not matched to a gene; V was cut back by 6 bases and J by 5 bases.